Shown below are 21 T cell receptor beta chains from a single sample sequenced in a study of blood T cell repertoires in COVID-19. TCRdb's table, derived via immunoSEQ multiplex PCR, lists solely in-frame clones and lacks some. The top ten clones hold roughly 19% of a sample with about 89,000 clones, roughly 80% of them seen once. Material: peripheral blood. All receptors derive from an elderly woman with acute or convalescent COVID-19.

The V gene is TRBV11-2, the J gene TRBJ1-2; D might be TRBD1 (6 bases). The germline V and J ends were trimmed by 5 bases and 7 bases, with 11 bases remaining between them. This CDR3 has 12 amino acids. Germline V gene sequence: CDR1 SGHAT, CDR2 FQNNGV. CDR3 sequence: CASSQQGTGYTF. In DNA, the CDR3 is TGTGCCAGCAGCCAACAGGGAACTGGCTACACCTTC.

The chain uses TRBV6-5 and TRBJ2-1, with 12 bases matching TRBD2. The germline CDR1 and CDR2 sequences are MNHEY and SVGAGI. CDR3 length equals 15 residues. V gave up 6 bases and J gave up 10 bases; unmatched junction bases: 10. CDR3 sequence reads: CASSHALGLAGEQFF. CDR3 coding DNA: TGTGCCAGCAGCCACGCCCTCGGACTAGCGGGGGAGCAGTTCTTC.

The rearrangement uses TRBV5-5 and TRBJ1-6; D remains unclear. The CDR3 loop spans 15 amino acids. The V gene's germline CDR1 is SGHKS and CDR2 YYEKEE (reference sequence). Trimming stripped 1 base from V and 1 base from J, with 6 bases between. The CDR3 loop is CASSLQTSYNSPLHF. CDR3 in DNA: TGTGCCAGCAGCTTGCAGACTTCCTATAATTCACCCCTCCACTTT.

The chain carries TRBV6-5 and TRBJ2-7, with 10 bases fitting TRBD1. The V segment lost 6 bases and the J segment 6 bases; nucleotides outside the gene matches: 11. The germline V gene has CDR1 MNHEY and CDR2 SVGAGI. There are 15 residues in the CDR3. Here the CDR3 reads CASRVLRTGGVEQYF. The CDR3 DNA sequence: TGTGCCAGCAGAGTACTGAGGACAGGGGGGGTCGAGCAGTACTTC.

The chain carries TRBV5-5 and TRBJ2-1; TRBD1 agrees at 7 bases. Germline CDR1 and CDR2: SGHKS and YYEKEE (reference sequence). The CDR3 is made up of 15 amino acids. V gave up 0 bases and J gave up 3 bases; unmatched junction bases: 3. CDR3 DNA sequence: TGTGCCAGCAGCTTGGTAAGGACAGGCTACAATGAGCAGTTCTTC. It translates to CASSLVRTGYNEQFF.

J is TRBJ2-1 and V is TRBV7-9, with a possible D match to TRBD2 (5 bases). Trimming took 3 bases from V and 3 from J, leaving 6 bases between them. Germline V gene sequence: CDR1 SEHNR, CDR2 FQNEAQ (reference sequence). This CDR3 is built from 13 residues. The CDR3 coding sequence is TGTGCCAGCAGCTTCGAGGGCTACAATGAGCAGTTCTTC. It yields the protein CASSFEGYNEQFF.

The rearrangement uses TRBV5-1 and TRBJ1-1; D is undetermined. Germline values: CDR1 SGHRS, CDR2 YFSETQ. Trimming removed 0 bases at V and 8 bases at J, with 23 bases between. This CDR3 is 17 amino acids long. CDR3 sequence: CASSLGTGLAVGSEAFF. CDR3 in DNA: TGCGCCAGCAGCTTGGGGACCGGATTAGCGGTCGGGTCGGAAGCTTTCTTT.

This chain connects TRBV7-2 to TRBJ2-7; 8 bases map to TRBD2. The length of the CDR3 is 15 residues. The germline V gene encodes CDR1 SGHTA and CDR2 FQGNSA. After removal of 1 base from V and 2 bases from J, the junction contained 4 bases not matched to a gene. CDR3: CASSLGGAGAYEQYF. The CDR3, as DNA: TGTGCCAGCAGCTTAGGTGGAGCGGGAGCCTACGAGCAGTACTTC.

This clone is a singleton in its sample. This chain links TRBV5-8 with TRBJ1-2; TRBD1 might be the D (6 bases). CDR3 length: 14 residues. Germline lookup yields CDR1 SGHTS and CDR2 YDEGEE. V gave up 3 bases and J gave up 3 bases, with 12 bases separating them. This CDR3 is CASSWGRGDYGYTF. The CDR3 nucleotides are TGTGCCAGCAGCTGGGGCAGGGGAGACTATGGCTACACCTTC.

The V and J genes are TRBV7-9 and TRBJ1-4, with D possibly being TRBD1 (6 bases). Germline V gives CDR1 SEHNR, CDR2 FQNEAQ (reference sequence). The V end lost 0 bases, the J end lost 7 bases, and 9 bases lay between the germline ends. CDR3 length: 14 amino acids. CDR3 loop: CASSLATGIEKLFF. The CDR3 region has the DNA TGTGCCAGCAGCTTAGCCACAGGGATTGAAAAACTGTTTTTT.

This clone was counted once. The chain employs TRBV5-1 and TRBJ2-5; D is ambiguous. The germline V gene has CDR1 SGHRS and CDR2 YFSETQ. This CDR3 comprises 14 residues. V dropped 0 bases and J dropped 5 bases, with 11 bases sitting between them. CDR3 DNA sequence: TGCGCCAGCAGCTTGGGAGCAGGCTTGGAGACCCAGTACTTC. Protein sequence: CASSLGAGLETQYF.

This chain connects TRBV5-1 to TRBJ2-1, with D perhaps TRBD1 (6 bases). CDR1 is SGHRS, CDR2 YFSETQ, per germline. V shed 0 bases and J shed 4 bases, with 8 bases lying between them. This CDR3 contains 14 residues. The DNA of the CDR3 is TGCGCCAGCAGCTTGGTGACAGGATACAATGAGCAGTTCTTC. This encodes CASSLVTGYNEQFF.

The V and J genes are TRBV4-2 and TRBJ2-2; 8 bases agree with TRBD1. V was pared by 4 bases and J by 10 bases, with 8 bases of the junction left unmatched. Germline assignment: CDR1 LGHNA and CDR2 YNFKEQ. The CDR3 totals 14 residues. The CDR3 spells CASSPIRQGTELFF. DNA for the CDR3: TGTGCCAGCAGCCCTATCCGACAGGGGACGGAGCTGTTTTTT.

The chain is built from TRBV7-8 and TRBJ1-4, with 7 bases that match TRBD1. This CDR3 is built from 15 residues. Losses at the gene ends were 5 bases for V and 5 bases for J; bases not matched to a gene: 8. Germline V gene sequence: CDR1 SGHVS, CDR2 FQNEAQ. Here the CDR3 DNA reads TGTGCCAGCAGCCCCGGGGGACAGAAGAATGAAAAACTGTTTTTT. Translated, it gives CASSPGGQKNEKLFF.

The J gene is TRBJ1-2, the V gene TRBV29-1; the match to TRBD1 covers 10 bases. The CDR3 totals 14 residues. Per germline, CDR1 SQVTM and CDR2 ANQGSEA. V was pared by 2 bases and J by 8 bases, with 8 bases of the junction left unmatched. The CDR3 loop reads CSVERQGARGGYTF. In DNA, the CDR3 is TGCAGCGTTGAACGACAGGGGGCTCGAGGCGGCTACACCTTC.

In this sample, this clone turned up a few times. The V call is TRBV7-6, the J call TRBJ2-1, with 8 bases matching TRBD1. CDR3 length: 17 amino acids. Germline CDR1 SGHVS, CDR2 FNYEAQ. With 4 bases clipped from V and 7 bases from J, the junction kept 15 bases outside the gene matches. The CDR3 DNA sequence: TGTGCCAGCAGCTCGAGTATCGCGACAGGGGTAAATAATGAGCAGTTCTTC. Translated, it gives CASSSSIATGVNNEQFF.

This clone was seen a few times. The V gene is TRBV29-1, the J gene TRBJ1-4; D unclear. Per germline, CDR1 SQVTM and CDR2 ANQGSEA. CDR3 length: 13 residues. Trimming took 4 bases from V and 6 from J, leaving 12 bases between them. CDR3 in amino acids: CSVGYARDEKLFF. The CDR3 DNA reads TGCAGCGTTGGCTACGCTAGAGATGAAAAACTGTTTTTT.

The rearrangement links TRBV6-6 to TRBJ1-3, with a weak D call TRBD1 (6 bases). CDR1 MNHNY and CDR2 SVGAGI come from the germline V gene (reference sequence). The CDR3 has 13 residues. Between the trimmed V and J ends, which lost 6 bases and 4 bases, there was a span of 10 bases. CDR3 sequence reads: CASRQGQGNTIYF. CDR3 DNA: TGTGCCAGCAGACAAGGACAGGGAAACACCATATATTTT.

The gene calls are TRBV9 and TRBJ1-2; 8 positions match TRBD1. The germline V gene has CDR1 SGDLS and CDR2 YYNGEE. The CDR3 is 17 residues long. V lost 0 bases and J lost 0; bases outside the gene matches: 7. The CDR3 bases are TGTGCCAGCAGCGTAGATGTTGGACAGGGAACTAACTATGGCTACACCTTC. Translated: CASSVDVGQGTNYGYTF.

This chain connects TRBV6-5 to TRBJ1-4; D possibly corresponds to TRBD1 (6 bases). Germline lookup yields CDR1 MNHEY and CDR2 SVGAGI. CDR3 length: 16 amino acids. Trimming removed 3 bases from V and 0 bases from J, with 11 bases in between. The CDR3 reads CASSYTGTTTNEKLFF. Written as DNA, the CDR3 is TGTGCCAGCAGTTATACAGGGACAACAACTAATGAAAAACTGTTTTTT.

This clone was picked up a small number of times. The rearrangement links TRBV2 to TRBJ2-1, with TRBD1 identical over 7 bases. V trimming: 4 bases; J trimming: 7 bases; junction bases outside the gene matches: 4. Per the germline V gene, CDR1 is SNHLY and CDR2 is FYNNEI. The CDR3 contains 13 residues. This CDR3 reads CASSADRRNEQFF. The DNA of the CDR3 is TGTGCCAGCAGTGCGGACAGGAGGAATGAGCAGTTCTTC.